This T cell receptor beta chain came from a study of T cells in Graves' hyperthyroidism and ophthalmopathy. TCR beta CDR3 region amplification was performed from RNA transcripts. Using the HTBI primer set, a first-round RT-PCR was run on the TCR CDR3. MiXCR, applied by TCRdb to the multiplex PCR reads, yields one record per CDR3 protein. The sample holds 550,000 to 650,000 distinct CDR3 sequences, approximately 15% seen once. Investigators excluded patients with uncontrolled infection, other autoimmune disease, pregnancy or lactation. Diagnostic decisions used clinical symptoms, serum thyroxine and TRAb, thyroid ultrasound and orbital computed tomography. The blood was taken when hyperthyroidism was first diagnosed, before any ophthalmopathy symptoms showed up. Fresh 10 ml peripheral blood yielded PBMCs. The CDR3 consists of 14 residues. Trimming cost V 5 bases and J 0 bases, with 12 bases left between them. Germline V lookup: CDR1 SGHRS, CDR2 YFSETQ.

The rearrangement uses TRBV5-1 and TRBJ2-7; no definite D call. The sequence came from a woman aged 25-40 years with Graves' hyperthyroidism that later progressed to Graves' ophthalmopathy. The specimen sequenced was blood. The CDR3 reads CASRVDGVSYEQYF. In DNA, the CDR3 is TGCGCCAGCAGGGTAGACGGAGTCTCCTACGAGCAGTACTTC.